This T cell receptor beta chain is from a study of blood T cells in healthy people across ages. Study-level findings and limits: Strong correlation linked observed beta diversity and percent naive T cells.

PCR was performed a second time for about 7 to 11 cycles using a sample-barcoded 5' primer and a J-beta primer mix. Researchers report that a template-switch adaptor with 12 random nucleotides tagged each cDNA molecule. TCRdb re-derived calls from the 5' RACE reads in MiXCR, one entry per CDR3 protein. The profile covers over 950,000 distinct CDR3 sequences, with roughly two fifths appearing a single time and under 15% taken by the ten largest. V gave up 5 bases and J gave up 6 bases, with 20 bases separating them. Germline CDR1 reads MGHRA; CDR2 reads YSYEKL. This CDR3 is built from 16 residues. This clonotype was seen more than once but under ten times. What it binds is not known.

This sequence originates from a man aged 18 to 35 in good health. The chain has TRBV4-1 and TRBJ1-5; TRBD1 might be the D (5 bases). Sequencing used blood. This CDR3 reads CASSGRNSGSGQPQHF. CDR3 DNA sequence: TGCGCCAGCAGCGGACGGAATTCAGGGTCAGGTCAGCCCCAGCATTTT.